This TCR beta chain was sequenced for a study of blood T cell repertoires in COVID-19. Study in general: The analysed material was cDNA or gDNA that came from T cells, B-cell-depleted T cells, or PBMCs.

Per the original methods: Estimates of nucleated cell counts were drawn from the amplification of reference gene primers. Sequencing used immunoSEQ multiplex PCR; TCRdb keeps in-frame clones, though not all of them. V and J calls and clone size are copied from that table; D and trimming were computed from the DNA. Of 210,000 or so clones listed, more than 75% are singletons. Participants spanned ages roughly 18 to 90 years and resided in fewer than 30 US areas. Cohorts were based on clinical histories the participants reported. This clone was counted a few times. Trimming cost V 4 bases and J 3 bases; bases outside gene matches: 16. Germline V gene lookup returns CDR1 SGHKS and CDR2 YYEKEE (reference sequence). The CDR3 has 18 residues.

The chain combines TRBV5-5 with TRBJ1-2, with TRBD1 matching over 9 bases. The sequenced sample was PBMCs or T cells enriched from blood (not recorded which). The sequence derives from a man aged 25-40 years with acute COVID-19. The CDR3 loop reads CASSPNSRTGDLDYGYTF. The CDR3 nucleotides are TGTGCCAGCAGCCCAAATTCGCGGACAGGGGATTTGGACTATGGCTACACCTTC.